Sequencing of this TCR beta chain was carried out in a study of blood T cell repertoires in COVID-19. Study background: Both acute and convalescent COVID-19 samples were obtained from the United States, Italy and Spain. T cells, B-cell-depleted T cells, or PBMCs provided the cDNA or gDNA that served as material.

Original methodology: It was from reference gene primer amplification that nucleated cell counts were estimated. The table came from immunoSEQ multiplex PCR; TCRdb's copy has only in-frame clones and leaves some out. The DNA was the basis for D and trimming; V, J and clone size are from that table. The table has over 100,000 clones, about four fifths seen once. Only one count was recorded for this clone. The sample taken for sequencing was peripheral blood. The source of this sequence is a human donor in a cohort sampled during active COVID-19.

CDR3 DNA: TGCGCCAGCAGCTTGGTCGCAGGGGAAACCTACGAGCAGTACTTC. Amino acid sequence: CASSLVAGETYEQYF. The gene calls are TRBV5-1 and TRBJ2-7; D might be TRBD1 (6 bases). Germline CDR1 and CDR2: SGHRS and YFSETQ. CDR3 length equals 15 residues. The ends were cut back, 0 bases at V and 2 bases at J, with 12 bases in the middle.